A selection of T cell receptor beta chains follows, all from one sample in a study of cytomegalovirus exposure and HLA in healthy donors. TCRdb keeps only in-frame clones here, not all; method: immunoSEQ multiplex PCR. The sample carries 150,000 to 200,000 clones, roughly 73% recorded once. Sequencing was carried out using PBMCs. The receptors originated from a man aged 18 to 30 in good health and CMV-seropositive. CDR3s leave out the opening cysteine and the closing phenylalanine or tryptophan.

v_call cdr3_aa
TRBV27 ASSLSVGWGGTDTQY
TRBV18 ASSPPGTSLETQY
TRBV5-4 ASSLAFRDKSQETQY
TRBV2 ASSEGGATGGETQY
TRBV2 ASRPPGLAGPNTGELF
TRBV10-2 ASSLNPYNEQF
TRBV14 ASSQDRTGMNTEAF
TRBV15 ATSRVDLGDEQF
TRBV7-2 ASSLAGYPADRREQY
TRBV29-1 SVEDFDGDTEAF
TRBV5-4 ASSLLRGSSYEQY
TRBV5-1 ASTKSLAGGVNEQF
TRBV18 ASSLGTGALYGYT
TRBV10-3 AISESGSPGEKLF
TRBV2 ASSAREYADTQY
TRBV11-2 ASSLVDSYGYT
TRBV5-1 ASSSGLNTGELF
TRBV9 ASSGTSLGSQY
TRBV2 ASREDLAGGTEAF
TRBV11-2 ASSLAGVLNEQF
TRBV4-1 ASSQGLAGVYEQY
TRBV6-1 ASGLAITYEQY
TRBV4-1 ASSRDLRGEQY
TRBV28 ATPDSLYGYT
TRBV19 ASSIGGLAKNIQY
TRBV11-1 ASSSTLAGVIYEQY
TRBV28 AIQQGAVLDEQF
TRBV2 ASTGTGVGEKLF
TRBV9 ASSVSGGPRGEVYNEQF
TRBV5-1 ASSPFGQAGIQY
TRBV5-4 ASSRDPGLSYNEQF
TRBV19 ASSILKVTQLAGVSYEQY
TRBV7-9 ASRTNAGNIQY
TRBV5-4 ASHPGITDTQY
TRBV5-1 ASSLVSNYNEQF
TRBV14 ASSTYPESSYNEQF
TRBV28 ASSPGTSGSYEQY
TRBV21-1 ASFIGLAGGPSFINEYNEQF
TRBV7-9 ASSLDYIGNTIY
TRBV6-1 ASSEALLAGAEQF
TRBV4-1 ASSQGMTSGTYEQY
TRBV5-5 ASSLVWAGTYEQY
TRBV5-1 ASSSGLAGGLGADTQY
TRBV4-1 ASSLTGTGEGWAF
TRBV7-9 ASSLVQGPEAF
TRBV7-8 ASSLVADTYNEQF
TRBV7-2 ASSLNRGTGNTIY
TRBV27 ASSFTQPGFVSNSPLH
TRBV4-2 ASSQDETSDTGELF
TRBV2 ASSLTGPQYGYT
TRBV7-9 ASSLARDRGRRREKLF
TRBV4-1 ASTDVGRGTDTQY